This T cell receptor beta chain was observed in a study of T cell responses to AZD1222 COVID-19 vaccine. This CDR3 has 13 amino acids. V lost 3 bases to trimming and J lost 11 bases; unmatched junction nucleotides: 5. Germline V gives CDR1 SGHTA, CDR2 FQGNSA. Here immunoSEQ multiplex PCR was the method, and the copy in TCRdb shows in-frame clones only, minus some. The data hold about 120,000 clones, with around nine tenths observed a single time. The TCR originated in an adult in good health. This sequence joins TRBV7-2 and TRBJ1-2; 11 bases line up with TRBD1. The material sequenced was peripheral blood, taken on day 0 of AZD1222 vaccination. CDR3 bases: TGTGCCAGCAGCTTCGGGACAGGGGGAGGATACACCTTC. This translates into CASSFGTGGGYTF.